Below are 5 T cell receptor beta chains sequenced from a single sample in a study of early T cells in non-severe SARS-CoV-2 infection. From the 5' RACE reads, TCRdb called clonotypes with MiXCR, one entry per CDR3 protein. This table holds roughly 20,000 distinct CDR3 sequences, around 5% found once. Sequencing used whole blood, obtained at baseline. These receptors all stem from an adult who was a healthcare worker with PCR-confirmed SARS-CoV-2 infection or an uninfected control (not recorded which).

This clonotype was recorded many times. CDR3 residues: CSVDVDKNIQYF. DNA for the CDR3: TGCAGCGTTGATGTCGACAAAAACATTCAGTACTTC. The rearrangement links TRBV29-1 to TRBJ2-4; D call uncertain. V lost 3 bases and J 3 bases, leaving 6 bases between the germline ends. Per germline, CDR1 SQVTM and CDR2 ANQGSEA. CDR3 size: 12 residues. The whole variable domain, remainder taken from reference TRBV29-1 and TRBJ2-4, is SAVISQKPSRDICQRGTSLTIQCQVDSQVTMMFWYRQQPGQSLTLIATANQGSEATYESGFVIDKFPISRPNLTFSTLTVSNMSPEDSSIYLCSVDVDKNIQYFGAGTRLSVL.

This clonotype was recorded many times. CDR3 nucleotide sequence: TGTGCCAGCAGCTTAAATTCTCTAGGGGCAGATACGCAGTATTTT. Its protein product is CASSLNSLGADTQYF. The gene calls are TRBV7-3 and TRBJ2-3, with D possibly TRBD1 on 5 matching bases. Between the trimmed V and J ends, which lost 1 base and 4 bases, there was a span of 12 bases. Per the germline V gene, CDR1 is SGHTA and CDR2 is FQGTGA. This CDR3 is 15 amino acids long.

This clonotype is medium-sized in the sample. The CDR3 loop reads CASSIGQQETQYF. For the CDR3, the DNA is TGTGCCAGCAGCATTGGACAGCAAGAGACCCAGTACTTC. The rearrangement uses TRBV7-2 and TRBJ2-5, with a tentative D call TRBD1 (6 bases). Deletions cut 5 bases from V and 2 bases from J, with 9 bases between. Germline-derived CDR1 and CDR2 are SGHTA and FQGNSA. CDR3 length: 13 residues.

This clonotype was counted between two and nine times. The chain links TRBV20-1 to TRBJ1-6; 7 nucleotides agree with TRBD1. The V gene end was trimmed by 2 bases and the J gene end by 2 bases; junction bases not matched to a gene: 3. Germline CDR1 and CDR2: DFQATT and SNEGSKA (reference sequence). The CDR3 spans 15 residues. The CDR3 loop reads CSARQQGTYNSPLHF. DNA of the CDR3: TGCAGTGCTAGACAACAGGGGACCTATAATTCACCCCTCCACTTT.

This clonotype was found a few times. DNA of the CDR3: TGCAGTGCTCTGAGCTATAGCAATCAGCCCCAGCATTTT. Translation: CSALSYSNQPQHF. This chain links TRBV20-1 with TRBJ1-5; D remains ambiguous. V was pared by 5 bases and J by 0 bases, with 8 bases between. Germline lookup yields CDR1 DFQATT and CDR2 SNEGSKA (reference sequence). The CDR3 has 13 amino acids.